This T cell receptor beta chain derives from a study of monozygotic twins with cystic fibrosis. Method: immunoSEQ multiplex PCR; TCRdb's copy keeps in-frame clones and lacks some. The table records about 39,000 clones, 75% to 95% of them present only once. Germline V gives CDR1 SGHVS, CDR2 FQNEAQ. Trimming took off 2 bases at V and 1 base at J, with 9 bases between the two ends. CDR3 size: 14 residues. This chain connects TRBV7-8 to TRBJ2-7; D not certain. Sample: blood. This TCR derives from a boy younger than 10 with cystic fibrosis. The CDR3: CASSLLQASYEQYF. The CDR3 DNA sequence: TGTGCCAGCAGCTTACTTCAGGCTTCCTACGAGCAGTACTTC. The variable domain in full, with the rest retrieved from reference TRBV7-8 and TRBJ2-7, is GAGVSQSPRYKVAKRGQDVALRCDPISGHVSLFWYQQALGQGPEFLTYFQNEAQLDKSGLPSDRFFAERPEGSVSTLKIQRTQQEDSAVYLCASSLLQASYEQYFGPGTRLTVT.